A single sample is the source of the 9 T cell receptor beta chains below, sequenced in a study of cytomegalovirus exposure and HLA in healthy donors. The PCR contained 60 Vbeta and 13 Jbeta primers. Libraries were prepared by immunoSEQ multiplex PCR; TCRdb keeps only in-frame clonotypes and omits some of them. The sample holds roughly 120,000 clones, around 80% seen once. The specimen sequenced was PBMCs. Source of these receptors: a young woman in good health and CMV-seronegative.

The V gene is TRBV9, the J gene TRBJ2-5; D perhaps matches TRBD1 (6 bases). Germline CDR1 is SGDLS and CDR2 is YYNGEE. Trimming removed 4 bases from V and 0 bases from J, with 10 bases in between. The CDR3 is 14 amino acids. This chain's CDR3 is CASSKTGNQETQYF. CDR3 sequence (DNA): TGTGCCAGCAGCAAAACAGGGAACCAAGAGACCCAGTACTTC.

This clone was detected only once. The chain links TRBV13 to TRBJ2-7; 9 nucleotides align to TRBD2. The CDR3 length is 17 residues. Germline CDR1 is PRHDT and CDR2 is FYEKMQ (reference sequence). V gave up 1 base and J gave up 0 bases; unmatched junction bases: 7. CDR3 region: CASSLVVGSGSSYEQYF. The CDR3, as DNA: TGTGCCAGCAGCTTAGTCGTAGGTAGCGGGAGCTCCTACGAGCAGTACTTC.

V and J are TRBV4-2 and TRBJ2-3; TRBD2 matches 8 bases. This CDR3 spans 15 amino acids. Unmatched junction bases numbered 5, after V lost 2 bases and J lost 4 bases. Per germline, CDR1 LGHNA and CDR2 YNFKEQ. The CDR3 protein is CASSQSGSGADTQYF. In DNA, the CDR3 is TGTGCCAGCAGCCAAAGCGGGAGCGGCGCAGATACGCAGTATTTT.

J is TRBJ2-7 and V is TRBV7-2, with 14 bases aligning to TRBD2. Germline V gene lookup returns CDR1 SGHTA and CDR2 FQGNSA. The CDR3 consists of 17 residues. V was pared by 6 bases and J by 1 base, with 8 bases of the junction left unmatched. DNA of the CDR3: TGTGCCAGCAGTCGAGGACTAGCGGGGGGCGGGTCCTACGAGCAGTACTTC. Translating it yields CASSRGLAGGGSYEQYF. The full variable domain, in which reference TRBV7-2 and TRBJ2-7 provide the parts outside the CDR3, is GAGVSQSPSNKVTEKGKDVELRCDPISGHTALYWYRQSLGQGLEFLIYFQGNSAPDKSGLPSDRFSAERTGGSVSTLTIQRTQQEDSAVYLCASSRGLAGGGSYEQYFGPGTRLTVT.

The chain couples TRBV9 to TRBJ1-5, with TRBD1 as a possible D gene (5 bases). Between the trimmed V and J ends, which lost 2 bases and 6 bases, there was a span of 18 bases. This CDR3 has 16 residues. Germline V lookup: CDR1 SGDLS, CDR2 YYNGEE. CDR3 nucleotides: TGTGCCAGCAGCGTCTCCCCCGACAGTAGCGGTCAGCCCCAGCATTTT. Translated: CASSVSPDSSGQPQHF. The variable domain in full, completed from reference TRBV9 and TRBJ1-5, reads DSGVTQTPKHLITATGQRVTLRCSPRSGDLSVYWYQQSLDQGLQFLIQYYNGEERAKGNILERFSAQQFPDLHSELNLSSLELGDSALYFCASSVSPDSSGQPQHFGDGTRLSIL.

This chain joins TRBV5-1 and TRBJ2-3, with 8 bases fitting TRBD2. This CDR3 region has 16 residues. The junction had 4 bases not matched to a gene; V was cut back by 1 base and J by 0 bases. CDR1 and CDR2 (germline): SGHRS, YFSETQ. The CDR3 loop is CASSLTSGKSTDTQYF. CDR3 nucleotide sequence: TGCGCCAGCAGCTTGACTAGCGGTAAAAGCACAGATACGCAGTATTTT.

V usage is TRBV29-1 and J usage is TRBJ1-2; TRBD1 might be the D (6 bases). Germline-derived CDR1 and CDR2 are SQVTM and ANQGSEA. There are 13 residues in the CDR3. V lost 2 bases to trimming and J lost 4 bases, with 11 bases between them. The CDR3 here is CSVEQGFSYGYTF. CDR3 in DNA: TGCAGCGTTGAACAGGGGTTCTCCTATGGCTACACCTTC. The whole variable domain, remainder taken from reference TRBV29-1 and TRBJ1-2, is SAVISQKPSRDICQRGTSLTIQCQVDSQVTMMFWYRQQPGQSLTLIATANQGSEATYESGFVIDKFPISRPNLTFSTLTVSNMSPEDSSIYLCSVEQGFSYGYTFGSGTRLTVV.

The table lists this clone with a count of one. The DNA for the CDR3 is TGTGCCAGCAGTTTTTCTAGCGCATCCCAAGAGACCCAGTACTTC. This encodes CASSFSSASQETQYF. The V gene is TRBV27, the J gene TRBJ2-5; D is possibly TRBD2 (6 bases). This CDR3 spans 15 amino acids. Per the germline V gene, CDR1 is MNHEY and CDR2 is SMNVEV (reference sequence). V lost 3 bases, J lost 1 base, and 12 bases lay in between.

The chain has TRBV7-2 and TRBJ2-5; TRBD1 matches at 7 bases. J lost 5 bases, V lost 4 bases, and 4 bases had no gene match. The CDR3 covers 13 residues. Per the germline V gene, CDR1 is SGHTA and CDR2 is FQGNSA. CDR3 amino acids: CASSSTGPETQYF. CDR3 bases: TGTGCCAGCAGCTCGACAGGGCCCGAGACCCAGTACTTC.